This T cell receptor (beta chain) was sequenced for a study of CD8 T cells in ankylosing spondylitis. Study outcomes and limitations: Enrichment of disease-linked clones was reportedly significant in matched ankylosing spondylitis synovial fluid. With a CD8+ phenotype, disease-linked clones were relatively rare in peripheral blood.

Library preparation for TCR beta used quantitative 5'-RACE with molecular barcodes. In TCRdb, the 5' RACE reads were re-called with MiXCR into one record per CDR3 protein. Of 230,000 or so distinct CDR3 sequences listed, over 15% are singletons. Trimming cost V 10 bases and J 3 bases, with 20 bases left between them. Per the germline V gene, CDR1 is LNHDA and CDR2 is SQIVND (reference sequence). The CDR3 has 15 residues. Comment on this clonotype: The antigen remains undetermined.

What was sequenced was blood, either unsorted or a sorted T cell fraction (not recorded which). The clonotype was recovered from a male donor with ankylosing spondylitis or in good health (not recorded which). The chain combines TRBV19 with TRBJ2-3; D ambiguous. CDR3 protein: CATASPRQQTDTQYF. The CDR3 DNA sequence: TGTGCCACAGCTTCGCCGAGGCAGCAGACAGATACGCAGTATTTT.